This TCR beta chain was identified in a study of sequential checkpoint blockade in melanoma. For the study at large: Each arm's sequence ended with maintenance nivolumab.

Sequencing used immunoSEQ multiplex PCR; TCRdb keeps in-frame clones, though not all of them. The table has around 19,000 clones, 82% seen once; the top ten hold 51%. Treatment noted: randomized to nivolumab then ipilimumab (arm A) or the reverse (arm B). None of the patients previously received DNA-damaging chemotherapy. Sorted cells were live CD3+CD8+, lacking CD19 and CD56, from PBMCs. V was pared by 1 base and J by 2 bases, with 6 bases between. The CDR3 sequence is 14 residues long. Germline V gene lookup returns CDR1 LNHNV and CDR2 YYDKDF (reference sequence). Here the sequenced sample was CD8+ T cells sorted from blood (inferred from file names), taken from a patient given nivolumab and ipilimumab in sequence. The sequence was obtained from a human donor with melanoma. The chain is built from TRBV15 and TRBJ1-5; no reliable D call. The CDR3 DNA is TGTGCCACCAGCAGAGGTGCAGGCAATCAGCCCCAGCATTTT. This codes for CATSRGAGNQPQHF.